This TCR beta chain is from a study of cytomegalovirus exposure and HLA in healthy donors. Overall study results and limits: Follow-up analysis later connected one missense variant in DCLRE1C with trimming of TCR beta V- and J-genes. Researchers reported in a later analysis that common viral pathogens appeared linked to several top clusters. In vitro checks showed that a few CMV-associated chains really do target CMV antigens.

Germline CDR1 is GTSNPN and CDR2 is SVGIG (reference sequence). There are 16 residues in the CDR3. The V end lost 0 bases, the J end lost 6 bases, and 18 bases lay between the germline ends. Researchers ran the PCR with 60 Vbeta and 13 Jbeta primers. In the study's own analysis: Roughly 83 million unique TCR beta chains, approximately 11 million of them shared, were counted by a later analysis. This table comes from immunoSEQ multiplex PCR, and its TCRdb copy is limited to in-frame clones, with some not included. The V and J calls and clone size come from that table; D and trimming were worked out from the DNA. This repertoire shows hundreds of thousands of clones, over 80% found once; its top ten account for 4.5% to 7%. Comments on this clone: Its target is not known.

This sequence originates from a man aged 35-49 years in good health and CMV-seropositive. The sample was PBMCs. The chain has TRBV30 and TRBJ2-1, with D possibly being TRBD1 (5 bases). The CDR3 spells CAWSVRRPGLVNEQFF. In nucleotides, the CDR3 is TGTGCCTGGAGTGTGAGAAGGCCAGGGCTTGTCAATGAGCAGTTCTTC.